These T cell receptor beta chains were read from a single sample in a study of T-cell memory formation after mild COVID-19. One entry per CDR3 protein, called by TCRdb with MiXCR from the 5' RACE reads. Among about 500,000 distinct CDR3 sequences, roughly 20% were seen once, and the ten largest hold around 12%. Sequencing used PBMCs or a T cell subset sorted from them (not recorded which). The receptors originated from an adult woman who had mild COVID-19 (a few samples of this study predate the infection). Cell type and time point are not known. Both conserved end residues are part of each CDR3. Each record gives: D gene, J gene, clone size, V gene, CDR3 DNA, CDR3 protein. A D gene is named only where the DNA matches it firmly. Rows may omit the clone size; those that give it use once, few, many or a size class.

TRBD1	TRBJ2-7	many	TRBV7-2	TGTGCCAGCAGCACACCACAGGGGGTTGGGGGCGAGCAGTACTTC	CASSTPQGVGGEQYF
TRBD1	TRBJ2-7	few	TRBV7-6	TGTGCCAGCAGCTTTGACAGGGGGATGTACGAGCAGTACTTC	CASSFDRGMYEQYF
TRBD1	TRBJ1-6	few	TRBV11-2	TGTGCCAGCAGGCGACAGGGGATGGATTCACCCCTCCACTTT	CASRRQGMDSPLHF
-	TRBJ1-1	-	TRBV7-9	TGTGCCAGCAGCCGGGAAACCATGAATGCTTTCTTT	CASSRETMNAFF
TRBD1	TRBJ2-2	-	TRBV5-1	TGCGCCAGCAGCTTGGCCGCCGGGACAGGCGGTACCGGGGAGCTGTTTTTT	CASSLAAGTGGTGELFF
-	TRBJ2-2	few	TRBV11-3	TGTGCCAGCGGGCATGTCGGCGGGGAGCTGTTTTTT	CASGHVGGELFF
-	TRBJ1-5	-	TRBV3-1	TGTGCCAGCAGCCAAGGAAGGAGTCAGCCCCAGCATTTT	CASSQGRSQPQHF
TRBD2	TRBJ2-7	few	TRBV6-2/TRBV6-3	TGTGCCAGCAGCCCCTACATACAACTAGCGGGAGGCAACGAGCAGTACTTC	CASSPYIQLAGGNEQYF
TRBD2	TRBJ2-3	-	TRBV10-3	TGTGCCATCAGCTCCTCGACTAGCGGGGATACAGATACGCAGTATTTT	CAISSSTSGDTDTQYF
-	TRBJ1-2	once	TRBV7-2	TGTGCCAGCAGCGAAAAGGGTGCGCGTGGCTACACCTTC	CASSEKGARGYTF
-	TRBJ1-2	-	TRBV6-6	TGTGCCAGCCACAACGGCTATCCTGGCTACACCTTC	CASHNGYPGYTF
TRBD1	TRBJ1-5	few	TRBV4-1	TGCGCCAGCAGCCAGACAGGGTTCAGCAATCAGCCCCAGCATTTT	CASSQTGFSNQPQHF
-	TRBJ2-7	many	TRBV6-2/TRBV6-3	TGTGCCAGCAGTTATTTGTCGGGGTACGAGCAGTACTTC	CASSYLSGYEQYF
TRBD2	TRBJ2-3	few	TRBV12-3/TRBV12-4	TGTGCCAGCAGGCCGGGACTAGCGGGAGATACGCAGTATTTT	CASRPGLAGDTQYF
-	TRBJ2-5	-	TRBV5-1	TGCGCCAGCAGCTTGGATGTAGGGGTAGAGACCCAGTACTTC	CASSLDVGVETQYF
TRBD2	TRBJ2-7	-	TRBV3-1	TGTGCCAGCAGCCAACTAGCGGGGGACTACGAGCAGTACTTC	CASSQLAGDYEQYF
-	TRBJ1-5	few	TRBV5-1	TGCGCCAGCAGCAGAGAGGGTAGCAATCAGCCCCAGCATTTT	CASSREGSNQPQHF
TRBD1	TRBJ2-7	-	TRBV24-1	TGTGCCACCAGTATGGGACAGGGGAACGAGCAGTACTTC	CATSMGQGNEQYF
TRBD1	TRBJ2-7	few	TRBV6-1	TGTGCCAGCGTTATTATGGTGGGACAGGGGGCTTACGAGCAGTACTTC	CASVIMVGQGAYEQYF
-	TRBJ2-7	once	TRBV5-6	TGTGCCAGCAGGAATAGAGAATTC	CASRNREF
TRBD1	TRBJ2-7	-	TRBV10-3	TGTGCCATCAGTGAGTCGTTCAGGGGGAGCTCCTACGAGCAGTACTTC	CAISESFRGSSYEQYF
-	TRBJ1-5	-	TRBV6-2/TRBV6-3	TGTGCCAGCAGATTATCAGGAGGCAATCAGCCCCAGCATTTT	CASRLSGGNQPQHF
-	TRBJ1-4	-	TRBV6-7	TGTGCCAGCAGCCCCCGGTGGCCGAATGAAAAACTGTTTTTT	CASSPRWPNEKLFF
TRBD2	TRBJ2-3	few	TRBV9	TGTGCCAGCAGCGTAGGAGCGGGGGGGTCAGATACGCAGTATTTT	CASSVGAGGSDTQYF
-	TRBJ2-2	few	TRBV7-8	TGTGCCAGCAGCTTAGCGAGGGTCTTAGGGAACACCGGGGAGCTGTTTTTT	CASSLARVLGNTGELFF
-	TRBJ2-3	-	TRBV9	TGTGCCAGCAGCGTAGTTGGGGACAACACAGATACGCAGTATTTT	CASSVVGDNTDTQYF
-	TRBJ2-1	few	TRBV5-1	TGCGCCAGCAGCTTTGGCAGCAATGAGCAGTTCTTC	CASSFGSNEQFF
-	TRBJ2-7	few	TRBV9	TGTGCCAGCAGCGTAGATCTCGGGGGGCTTGACGAGCAGTACTTC	CASSVDLGGLDEQYF
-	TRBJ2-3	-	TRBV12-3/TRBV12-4	TGTGCCAGCAGTTTCACAATCGGACGGGCAAGCACAGATACGCAGTATTTT	CASSFTIGRASTDTQYF
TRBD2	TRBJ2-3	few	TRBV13	TGTGCCAGCAGTCAACCGTTCCACCCCGGTAGCGGGGGGGCTGGAGATACGCAGTATTTT	CASSQPFHPGSGGAGDTQYF
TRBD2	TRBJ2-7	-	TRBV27	TGTGCCAGCAGTCCCACTAGCGGGTTCGAGCAGTACTTC	CASSPTSGFEQYF
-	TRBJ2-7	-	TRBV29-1	TGCAGCGTTGAGGTTGCTGACAGTCCGTATCCGTACTTC	CSVEVADSPYPYF
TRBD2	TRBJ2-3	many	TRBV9	TGTGCCAGCAGCGGCGGGGGGGGCACAGATACGCAGTATTTT	CASSGGGGTDTQYF
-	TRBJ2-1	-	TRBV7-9	TGTGCCAGCAGCCCGACGGACCACAATGAGCAGTTCTTC	CASSPTDHNEQFF
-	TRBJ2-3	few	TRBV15	TGTGCCACCAGCAGAGAGGGACACCTCACAGATACGCAGTATTTT	CATSREGHLTDTQYF
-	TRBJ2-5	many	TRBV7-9	TGTGCCAGCAGCCCTACAGGGAATCAAGAGACCCAGTACTTC	CASSPTGNQETQYF
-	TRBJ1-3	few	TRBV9	TGTGCCAGCAGCGTCTTAAGCGGGGGAGCTGGAAACACCATATATTTT	CASSVLSGGAGNTIYF
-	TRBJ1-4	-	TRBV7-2	TGTGCCAGCTACCCTGGGGGCGCGAACGAAAAACTGTTTTTT	CASYPGGANEKLFF
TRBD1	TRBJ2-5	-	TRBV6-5	TGTGCCAGCAGTTACTGGGACAGGGGTAGTGAGACCCAGTACTTC	CASSYWDRGSETQYF
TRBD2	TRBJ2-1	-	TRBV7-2	TGTGCCAGCAGCTTATCTTCCGGACTGGGCGGGAGGGTCAGTGAGCAGTTCTTC	CASSLSSGLGGRVSEQFF
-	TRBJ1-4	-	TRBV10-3	TGTGCCATCAGTGAGTCGACTCCAGGCCGGGGGCAAAATGAAAAACTGTTTTTT	CAISESTPGRGQNEKLFF
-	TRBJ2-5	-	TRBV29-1	TGCAGCGTTGACGGGACCAACTCCGAGCAGGAGACCCAGTACTTC	CSVDGTNSEQETQYF
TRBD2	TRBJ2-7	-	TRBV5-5	TGTGCCAGCAGCATCGGGGACTATCCCTACGAGCAGTACTTC	CASSIGDYPYEQYF
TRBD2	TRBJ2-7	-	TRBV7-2	TGTGCCAGCGGAATAGCCATTGCTAGCGGGAACTACGAGCAGTACTTC	CASGIAIASGNYEQYF
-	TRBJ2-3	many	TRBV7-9	TGTGCCAGCAGCTTAGCGGCAGGGGGCACAGATACGCAGTATTTT	CASSLAAGGTDTQYF
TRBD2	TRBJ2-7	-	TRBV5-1	TGCGCCAGCAGCTTAACGGGAGGTAGCGAGCAGTACTTC	CASSLTGGSEQYF
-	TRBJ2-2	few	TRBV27	TGTGCCAGCAGTTTACGAAGAGGGCCCGGGGAGCTGTTTTTT	CASSLRRGPGELFF
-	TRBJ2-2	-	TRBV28	TGTGCCAGCAGTTTACACAGGGTGAACACCGGGGAGCTGTTTTTT	CASSLHRVNTGELFF
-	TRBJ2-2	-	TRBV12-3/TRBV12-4	TGTGCCAGCAGTTCCATGGGCGCCGGGGAGCTGTTTTTT	CASSSMGAGELFF
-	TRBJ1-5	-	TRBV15	TGTGCCACCAGCAGAGATAATCAGCCCCAGCATTTT	CATSRDNQPQHF
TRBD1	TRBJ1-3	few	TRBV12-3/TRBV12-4	TGTGCCAGCAGCTGGGACAGCCAAGCCTCTGGAAACACCATATATTTT	CASSWDSQASGNTIYF
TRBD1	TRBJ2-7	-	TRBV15	TGTGCCACCAGCAGCCCGACAGGGTGGAATGACGAGCAGTACTTC	CATSSPTGWNDEQYF
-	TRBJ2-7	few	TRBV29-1	TGCAGCGTTGAGGACGGGCAGGGCCACGAGCAGTACTTC	CSVEDGQGHEQYF
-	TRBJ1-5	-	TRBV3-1	TGTGCCAGCAGCCTTGAGCTATCTAATCAGCCCCAGCATTTT	CASSLELSNQPQHF